This TCR beta chain was sequenced for a study of tumor-infiltrating lymphocytes in localized non-small cell lung cancer (dated by TCRdb to about 2021). Turning to the overall study: Several histologies were represented in the cohort, which also included both smokers and never-smokers as well as patients whose samples were collected after neoadjuvant chemotherapy. Each patient provided resected tumor tissue plus uninvolved lung tissue from the same patient, with the uninvolved lung tissue described as non-adjacent to the tumor. TCR sequencing was one of several integrated assays, alongside flow cytometry, multiplex immunofluorescence, RNA-seq, exome sequencing and proteomics, applied to the same patients. In total, the ICON cohort was made up of about 150 surgical patients who had localized non-small cell lung cancer and whose tumors were resected. A total of approximately 50 patients were part of the paired comparison of immunoSEQ T-cell fraction between tumor and uninvolved lung.

With regard to this clone: Its cognate antigen has yet to be identified. Per-base qualities were not stored, and no clone one base away is much larger.

The T-cell fraction in tumor and uninvolved lung tissue was provided by TCR sequencing with the immunoSEQ assay. Per the authors' processing: In the survival analysis, patients were divided into a high T-cell fraction group (upper tertile) and a low T-cell fraction group (lower two tertiles), and the two groups were compared using a log-rank test. A signed-rank test was used to check for differences in T-cell fraction between paired tumor and uninvolved lung. TCRdb holds this immuneACCESS table with in-frame rearrangements only. Some clones are missing; in checked studies, unresolved V genes explain under half, and the rest has no known cause. For V, J and clone size, that table is used; D and trimming come from the DNA. Recorded for this sample are about 16,000 clones; around 74% of them occurred a single time. Clones ranked in the top ten supply about 9.1% of the sample. Here is what the overall study found, with its caveats: The TCR-derived T-cell fraction showed no difference between the flow cytometry-defined immunotypes IM1 (good prognosis) and IM2 (poor prognosis). Higher T cell infiltration in tumors than in uninvolved lung tissue was supported by TCRbeta sequencing, consistent with immunofluorescence CD3 counts. Recurrence-free survival showed no association with tumor T-cell fraction from TCR sequencing (p = 0.61). Because assay coverage varied across patients depending on available tissue quantity, TCR sequencing was performed for only a subset of the cohort. Different pieces of the same tissue were used for different assays, so technical variation could not be separated from intratumor heterogeneity.

The first patient joined ICON in early 2016, and enrollment wrapped up when the last patient was enrolled in late 2018. Fresh tumor and matched uninvolved tissue for in-depth immune analyses, including TCR sequencing, were collected from a subcohort of 76 patients. DNA isolated from bulk tissue, without cell sorting, was used for TCR sequencing. Material for sequencing was lung tumor tissue. The sequence came from a human donor with non-small cell lung cancer.

Read as DNA, the sequence is TGCGCCAGCAGCGTCTCAGGGGGCGCAGGGACTGAAGCTTTCTTT. Translation gives CASSVSGGAGTEAFF. The rearranged chain carries TRBV5-1 and TRBJ1-1, with 8 central nucleotides matching TRBD1. The CDR3 contains 15 residues, cysteine and phenylalanine counted. CDR3 DNA only is kept here, 45 bases in frame from base 1. At the junction V is shortened by 4 bases and J by 5 bases; bases outside the gene matches: 10. CDR1 and CDR2 were assigned from the germline V gene as SGHRS and YFSETQ.